This entry describes one TCR beta chain. This clone is identified as medium-sized (0.01 to 0.1%). Its antigen is currently not known. Per-base qualities were not stored, and no clone one base away is much larger. The germline V gene encodes CDR1 SGHNT and CDR2 YYREEE (reference sequence). From the cysteine through the phenylalanine, the CDR3 covers 15 amino acids. CDR3 DNA is the only sequence kept; it has 45 bases, read in frame from the first base. From V the trimming removes 3 bases and from J it removes 3 bases, while the gene matches leave 1 base of the junction unaccounted for. Reading the label with the study, this specimen's time point is: week 35, safety follow-up. A 20-mer mutant IDH1 peptide at 300 micrograms in Montanide made up each vaccine dose, which was injected subcutaneously together with topical imiquimod. Across visits V03 through V10, patients got a total of eight vaccinations, given in weeks 1, 3, 5, 7, 11, 15, 19 and 23. The donors had newly diagnosed IDH1-mutant astrocytomas of WHO grade 3 or 4 that showed loss of nuclear ATRX. The samples were drawn from NOA16, a multicentre, single-arm, open-label phase I trial in Germany that tested a mutant IDH1 peptide vaccine in humans for the first time. Genomic DNA for TCRB sequencing was extracted from EDTA blood using the DNeasy Blood and Tissue Kit.

The library was built by means of the immunoSEQ multiplex PCR assay. Rearranged TCR beta chain sequences were amplified using the hsTCRB Kit according to the manufacturer's protocol. An Illumina MiSeq was used to sequence the TCRB libraries. The paper's data handling went like this. The kit vendor's proprietary platform handled demultiplexing, trimming and gene mapping. The table comes from immuneACCESS by way of TCRdb, which keeps in-frame sequences with V and J called. Part of the clones is missing from these tables; in studies checked, under half for an unresolved V gene and the rest for unknown reasons. The D gene and trimming were derived from the DNA, and the V and J assignments and clone size from that table. In this sample the table shows about 32,000 clones, around 84% of which occur a single time. The top ten clones comprise over 6% of the sample. The source of the sample is a study of a mutant IDH1 vaccine in newly diagnosed glioma (dated by TCRdb to the early 2020s). Regarding the complete study: In the chemotherapy-containing groups, vaccination started alongside temozolomide cycles, whereas in patients who had radiotherapy alone it started 4-6 weeks after radiotherapy. Before enrollment, most patients had been given radiochemotherapy with temozolomide as standard therapy, while the rest had received either radiotherapy alone or temozolomide alone. Peripheral blood was collected at six visits: V03 (baseline), V05, V07, V10, V12 and V13. The week-35 safety follow-up took place at visit V12, and the week-47 end of study took place at visit V13. For exploratory analyses, around 26 treated patients had longitudinal TCRB deep sequencing done wherever samples were available. The 32 treated patients were 62.5% male and around 40% female, with a mean age of 40.4 years.

What the work shows at the level of the full study, not this receptor alone: Pseudoprogression seemed to be unrelated to changes in the top peripheral T cell clonotypes found by TCRB sequencing. Immune responses induced by the vaccine were seen in 93.3% of patients across multiple MHC alleles. The authors stated that sample limitations prevented analyses of patient blood samples from being reproduced. Selection of PBMC samples for TCRB deep sequencing was based on availability.

The sequence joins TRBV5-4 to TRBJ2-2, with TRBD2 matching 11 junction bases. Specimen: PBMCs, collected from a glioma patient whose treatment included an IDH1 peptide vaccine. The TCR originated in a woman aged 18-29 years with glioma. The CDR3: CASSSLAGDTGELFF. The nucleotide sequence is TGTGCCAGCAGCTCACTAGCGGGGGACACCGGGGAGCTGTTTTTT.